This TCR beta chain was sequenced during a study of blood T cell repertoires in COVID-19. Assay used: immunoSEQ multiplex PCR; TCRdb lists only in-frame clones, some missing. Of roughly 220,000 clones listed, about 80% are singletons. Germline V lookup: CDR1 LGHDT, CDR2 YNNKEL (reference sequence). V shed 0 bases and J shed 0 bases, with 6 bases lying between them. The CDR3 has 16 residues. Sequenced: peripheral blood. The chain carries TRBV3-1 (or the pseudogene TRBV3-2) and TRBJ1-6, with D unclear. This sequence originates from a woman in her thirties who had recovered from COVID-19. The CDR3 DNA follows: TGTGCCAGCAGCCAAGAGGGGAGCTCCTATAATTCACCCCTCCACTTT. It yields the protein CASSQEGSSYNSPLHF.